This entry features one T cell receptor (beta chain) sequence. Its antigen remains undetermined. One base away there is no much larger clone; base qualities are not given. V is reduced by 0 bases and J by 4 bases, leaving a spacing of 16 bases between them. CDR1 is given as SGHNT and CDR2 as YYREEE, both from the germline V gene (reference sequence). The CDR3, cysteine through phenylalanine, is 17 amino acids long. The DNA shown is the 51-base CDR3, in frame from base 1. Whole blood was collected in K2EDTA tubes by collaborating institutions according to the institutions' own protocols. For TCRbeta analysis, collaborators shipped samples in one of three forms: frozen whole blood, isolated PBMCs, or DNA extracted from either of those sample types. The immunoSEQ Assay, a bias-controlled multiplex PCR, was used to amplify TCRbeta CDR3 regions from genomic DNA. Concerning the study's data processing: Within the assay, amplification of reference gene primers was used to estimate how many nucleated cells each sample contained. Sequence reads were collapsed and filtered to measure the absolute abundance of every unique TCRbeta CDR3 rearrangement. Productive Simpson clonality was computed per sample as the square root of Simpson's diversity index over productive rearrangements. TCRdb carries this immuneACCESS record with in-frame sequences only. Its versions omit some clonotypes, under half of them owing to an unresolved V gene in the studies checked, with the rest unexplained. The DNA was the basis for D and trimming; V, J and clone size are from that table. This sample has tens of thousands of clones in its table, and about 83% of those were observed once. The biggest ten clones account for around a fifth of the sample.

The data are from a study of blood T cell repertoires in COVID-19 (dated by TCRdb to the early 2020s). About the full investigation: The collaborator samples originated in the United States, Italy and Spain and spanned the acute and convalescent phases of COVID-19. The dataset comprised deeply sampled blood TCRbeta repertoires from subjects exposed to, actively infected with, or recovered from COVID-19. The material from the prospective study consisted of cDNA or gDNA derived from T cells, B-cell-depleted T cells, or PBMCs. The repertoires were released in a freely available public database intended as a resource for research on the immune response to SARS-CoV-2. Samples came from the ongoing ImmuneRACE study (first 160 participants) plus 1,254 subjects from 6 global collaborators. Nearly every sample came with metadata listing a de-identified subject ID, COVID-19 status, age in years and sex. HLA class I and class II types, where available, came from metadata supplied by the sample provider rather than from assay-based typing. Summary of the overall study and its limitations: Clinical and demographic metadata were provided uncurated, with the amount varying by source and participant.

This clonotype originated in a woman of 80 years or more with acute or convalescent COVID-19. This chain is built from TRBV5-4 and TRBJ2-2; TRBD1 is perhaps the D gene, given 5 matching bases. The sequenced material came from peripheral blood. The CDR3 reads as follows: CASSLVFGQGGTGELFF. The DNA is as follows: TGTGCCAGCAGCTTGGTTTTTGGTCAGGGCGGCACCGGGGAGCTGTTTTTT.